The 3 T cell receptor beta chains presented below share a single source sample, sequenced in a study of neoadjuvant nivolumab and ipilimumab in lung cancer. TCRdb's copy holds only in-frame clones and misses some; the assay was immunoSEQ multiplex PCR. The table has some 4,000 clones, more than 80% seen once. Sequencing used normal lung tissue adjacent to the tumor, obtained after neoadjuvant nivolumab, alone or with ipilimumab, at or shortly before surgery. These receptors all stem from an adult with non-small cell lung cancer. Some clones in this sample may be carry-over from other donors' samples.

This chain joins TRBV14 and TRBJ2-2; TRBD2 agrees at 7 bases. Germline lookup yields CDR1 SGHDN and CDR2 FVKESK. V trimming: 4 bases; J trimming: 0 bases; junction bases outside the gene matches: 5. The CDR3 has 16 residues. The CDR3 sequence is CASSPRGRSNTGELFF. In nucleotides, the CDR3 is TGTGCCAGCAGCCCACGCGGGAGATCGAACACCGGGGAGCTGTTTTTT.

The CDR3 reads CASSFYQSSGNTIYF. The CDR3 nucleotides are TGTGCCAGCAGCTTTTACCAGAGCTCTGGAAACACCATATATTTT. The rearrangement links TRBV7-2 to TRBJ1-3; D unresolved. Germline V gene lookup returns CDR1 SGHTA and CDR2 FQGNSA. V was pared by 3 bases and J by 0 bases, with 9 bases between. This CDR3 comprises 15 residues.

This chain's CDR3 is CASSSIEDRVGGYTF. CDR3 DNA sequence: TGTGCCAGTAGTTCTATCGAGGACAGAGTGGGCGGCTACACCTTC. This chain connects TRBV19 to TRBJ1-2, with D possibly matching TRBD1 (6 bases). There are 15 residues in the CDR3. Germline V gives CDR1 LNHDA, CDR2 SQIVND (reference sequence). V dropped 5 bases and J dropped 8 bases, with 21 bases sitting between them.